The 15 T cell receptor beta chains listed next were all sequenced from one sample in a study of technical replicates of blood from a handful of donors. The repertoire was sequenced with immunoSEQ multiplex PCR; TCRdb's copy has only in-frame clones and lacks some. The sample contains tens of thousands of clones, 91% of which appear only once. The sequenced material came from PBMCs. The receptors here all came from a human donor in good health. Some clones in this sample may be carry-over from other donors' samples.

Notes on this clone: This CDR3 is also generated by other DNA sequences in the sample. The rearrangement uses TRBV5-1 and TRBJ1-4; D gene ambiguous. CDR3 length: 14 amino acids. V was cut by 0 bases and J by 8 bases, with 11 bases left in between. Germline V gene sequence: CDR1 SGHRS, CDR2 YFSETQ. The CDR3 protein is CASSLGGLGEKLFF. The CDR3 region has the DNA TGCGCCAGCAGCTTGGGAGGGTTGGGGGAAAAACTGTTTTTT.

The chain has TRBV5-4 and TRBJ2-3; no definite D call. V lost 4 bases to trimming and J lost 2 bases, with 11 bases between them. This CDR3 contains 14 residues. Looked up from germline, CDR1 is SGHNT and CDR2 is YYREEE (reference sequence). CDR3 sequence: CASSLDTFTDTQYF. In nucleotides, the CDR3 is TGTGCCAGCAGCCTCGACACCTTCACAGATACGCAGTATTTT.

The V gene is TRBV5-5, the J gene TRBJ1-1, with TRBD1 matching 8 bases. CDR3 length: 15 amino acids. In germline, CDR1 is SGHKS, CDR2 YYEKEE (reference sequence). V lost 4 bases to trimming and J lost 7 bases; unmatched junction nucleotides: 12. The CDR3 loop is CASSAYQGAQDEAFF. CDR3 in DNA: TGTGCCAGCAGCGCATATCAGGGGGCTCAGGATGAAGCTTTCTTT.

The chain couples TRBV7-3 to TRBJ2-2; a weak D match, TRBD2 (5 bases). V lost 6 bases and J lost 2, with 16 bases in between. CDR3 length equals 16 residues. CDR1 is SGHTA, CDR2 FQGTGA, per germline. CDR3 sequence reads: CASSLHGGSNTGELFF. CDR3 sequence (DNA): TGTGCCAGCAGTTTGCACGGAGGTTCTAACACCGGGGAGCTGTTTTTT.

This chain connects TRBV19 to TRBJ1-2; 7 positions agree with TRBD1. The CDR3 consists of 17 residues. The germline gives CDR1 LNHDA, CDR2 SQIVND (reference sequence). V trimming: 5 bases; J trimming: 2 bases; junction bases outside the gene matches: 14. CDR3 sequence (DNA): TGTGCCAGTAGTGCGGCCGGGACAGCAAGCAGCAACTATGGCTACACCTTC. It yields the protein CASSAAGTASSNYGYTF.

This CDR3 is CASSPAGQAIYGYTF. In DNA form, the CDR3 reads TGTGCCAGCAGCCCCGCCGGACAGGCTATCTATGGCTACACCTTC. The chain joins TRBV9 to TRBJ1-2; 7 bases align to TRBD1. Germline-derived CDR1 and CDR2 are SGDLS and YYNGEE. The CDR3 is 15 residues long. Trimming took 4 bases from V and 4 from J; bases not matched to a gene: 10. The whole variable domain, remainder taken from reference TRBV9 and TRBJ1-2, is DSGVTQTPKHLITATGQRVTLRCSPRSGDLSVYWYQQSLDQGLQFLIQYYNGEERAKGNILERFSAQQFPDLHSELNLSSLELGDSALYFCASSPAGQAIYGYTFGSGTRLTVV.

The chain is built from TRBV6-5 and TRBJ1-1; 7 bases are a match to TRBD1. The CDR3 extends over 13 amino acids. After removal of 6 bases from V and 3 bases from J, the junction contained 4 bases not matched to a gene. CDR1 and CDR2 from the germline V gene are MNHEY and SVGAGI. This CDR3 reads CASSLGTDTEAFF. The CDR3 DNA reads as TGTGCCAGCAGCCTCGGGACAGACACTGAAGCTTTCTTT.

Worth noting for this clone: Additional DNA sequences in this sample encode the identical CDR3. The chain couples TRBV7-9 to TRBJ2-7; 9 positions match TRBD2. The V gene's germline CDR1 is SEHNR and CDR2 FQNEAQ (reference sequence). The CDR3 length is 15 residues. The ends lost 0 bases at V and 2 bases at J; junction bases unmatched: 2. This CDR3 is CASSLASGGTYEQYF. CDR3 nucleotides: TGTGCCAGCAGCTTAGCTAGCGGGGGTACCTACGAGCAGTACTTC.

This sequence joins TRBV7-2 and TRBJ1-2; 7 bases fit TRBD1. V was clipped by 5 bases and J by 6 bases; unmatched bases: 12. CDR1 and CDR2 from the germline V gene are SGHTA and FQGNSA. The CDR3 extends over 15 amino acids. CDR3 coding DNA: TGTGCCAGCAGCCTAGACAGGGTTAAGGGGGATGGCTACACCTTC. Its translation is CASSLDRVKGDGYTF.

The chain carries TRBV7-8 and TRBJ2-7; 7 bases map to TRBD2. There are 15 residues in the CDR3. The V gene end was trimmed by 5 bases and the J gene end by 9 bases; junction bases not matched to a gene: 16. CDR1 and CDR2 (germline): SGHVS, FQNEAQ. This chain's CDR3 is CASSPSGAIGSGQYF. CDR3 sequence (DNA): TGTGCCAGCAGCCCTAGCGGCGCGATTGGGTCGGGGCAGTACTTC. Based on the CDR3 plus reference TRBV7-8 and TRBJ2-7, the full variable domain is GAGVSQSPRYKVAKRGQDVALRCDPISGHVSLFWYQQALGQGPEFLTYFQNEAQLDKSGLPSDRFFAERPEGSVSTLKIQRTQQEDSAVYLCASSPSGAIGSGQYFGPGTRLTVT.

The chain links TRBV7-2 to TRBJ2-2; 9 bases match TRBD2. This CDR3 comprises 19 residues. V shed 5 bases, J shed 2 bases, and the junction held 15 bases outside the gene matches. Germline assignment: CDR1 SGHTA and CDR2 FQGNSA. The CDR3 is CASSPRGLSGGTNTGELFF. The CDR3 DNA reads as TGTGCCAGCAGCCCCAGAGGATTGAGCGGGGGGACCAACACCGGGGAGCTGTTTTTT.

The CDR3 region has the DNA TGTGCCAGCAGCTTGGACGGGGGGGCCGGAAATGAGCAGTTCTTC. It translates to CASSLDGGAGNEQFF. V gene TRBV5-4 combines with J gene TRBJ2-1, with TRBD2 identical over 8 bases. The trim removed 0 bases at V and 7 bases at J, leaving 6 bases unmatched. This CDR3 spans 15 amino acids. Germline loops: CDR1 SGHNT, CDR2 YYREEE (reference sequence).

The count of this clone is one. Other DNA sequences in this sample translate to the same CDR3. V is TRBV5-4 and J is TRBJ2-3; the match to TRBD2 covers 8 bases. CDR1 SGHNT and CDR2 YYREEE come from the germline V gene (reference sequence). The V and J ends lost 0 bases and 5 bases, in that order; junction bases with no gene match: 5. The CDR3 has 15 residues. CDR3 DNA sequence: TGTGCCAGCAGCTTGGCGGGAGGGCCTGGAGATACGCAGTATTTT. It is translated as CASSLAGGPGDTQYF.

The V gene is TRBV4-2, the J gene TRBJ2-5, with a tentative D call TRBD1 (6 bases). The ends were cut back, 1 base at V and 0 bases at J, with 15 bases in the middle. The CDR3 is 17 amino acids. In germline, CDR1 is LGHNA, CDR2 YNFKEQ. In nucleotides, the CDR3 is TGTGCCAGCAGCCAAGGGACGGACAGCAAATACCAAGAGACCCAGTACTTC. Translation: CASSQGTDSKYQETQYF.

J is TRBJ2-7 and V is TRBV2; D is perhaps TRBD2 (6 bases). This CDR3 comprises 14 residues. Germline CDR1 reads SNHLY; CDR2 reads FYNNEI. Deletions cut 4 bases from V and 2 bases from J, with 12 bases between. CDR3 sequence: CASSGQGGPYEQYF. The CDR3 bases are TGTGCCAGCAGTGGCCAGGGAGGTCCCTACGAGCAGTACTTC.